This T cell receptor (beta chain) is from a study of OX40 agonist ivuxolimab in advanced cancers. Study-wide background: In this trial design, patients received ivuxolimab intravenously at 0.01 to 10 mg/kg every 2 weeks. Participants, around 80% male, averaged about 56 years of age, ranging from roughly 23 to 80.

Assay: immunoSEQ multiplex PCR; the TCRdb copy retains only in-frame clones and omits some. In the table there are 100,000 to 110,000 clones, approximately 90% of which are singletons. Germline V gene lookup returns CDR1 MDHEN and CDR2 SYDVKM. The V gene end was trimmed by 1 base and the J gene end by 6 bases; junction bases not matched to a gene: 4. This CDR3 has 14 residues. J is TRBJ1-2 and V is TRBV28; 8 bases are a match to TRBD1. The sample consisted of CD4+ or CD8+ T cells sorted from blood, taken in a trial of the OX40 agonist ivuxolimab. The TCR sequence derives from an adult with an advanced solid tumor such as melanoma, head and neck, liver or kidney cancer. CDR3 amino acids: CASSLYDRGNGYTF. As DNA, the CDR3 is TGTGCCAGCAGTTTATACGACAGGGGTAATGGCTACACCTTC.